Shown below are 18 T cell receptor beta chains from a single sample sequenced in a study of beta chain features in type 1 diabetes. The whole isolated RNA underwent reverse transcription, so sequencing captured expressed TCRB transcripts. Sequenced by immunoSEQ multiplex PCR; TCRdb stores in-frame clones only, minus some. The sample includes about 42,000 clones, 50% seen only once; the top ten take about 0.25%. The sample comprised stem cell memory CD4+ T cells from blood. Source of these receptors: a woman aged 25 to 39 in good health.

In its sample, this clone was seen a few times. J is TRBJ2-3 and V is TRBV5-1; 9 positions agree with TRBD2. J was trimmed by 1 base and V by 4 bases; bases with no gene match: 7. The CDR3 spans 16 residues. CDR1 is SGHRS and CDR2 is YFSETQ in the germline V gene. CDR3 nucleotides: TGCGCCAGCAGCAGAATAGCGGGAGTCGGCACAGATACGCAGTATTTT. Amino acids: CASSRIAGVGTDTQYF.

The sample holds a few counts of this clone. The chain employs TRBV7-2 and TRBJ2-3; the match to TRBD2 covers 10 bases. In germline, CDR1 is SGHTA, CDR2 FQGNSA. V lost 5 bases, J lost 6 bases, and 11 bases stayed unmatched. This CDR3 contains 16 residues. The CDR3 DNA sequence: TGTGCCAGCAGCAACCGAGCGGGAGGGCCATCGGATACGCAGTATTTT. This translates into CASSNRAGGPSDTQYF. Full variable domain (rest looked up from reference TRBV7-2 and TRBJ2-3): GAGVSQSPSNKVTEKGKDVELRCDPISGHTALYWYRQSLGQGLEFLIYFQGNSAPDKSGLPSDRFSAERTGGSVSTLTIQRTQQEDSAVYLCASSNRAGGPSDTQYFGPGTRLTVL.

In its sample, this clone was seen a few times. V is TRBV9 and J is TRBJ2-7; TRBD2 matches at 14 bases. J lost 3 bases, V lost 3 bases, and 5 bases had no gene match. CDR1 is SGDLS, CDR2 YYNGEE, per germline. The CDR3 has 16 amino acids. This CDR3 reads CASSGGLAGAFYEQYF. The CDR3, as DNA: TGTGCCAGCAGCGGGGGACTAGCGGGAGCATTCTACGAGCAGTACTTC.

The chain uses TRBV19 and TRBJ2-5, with 13 bases matching TRBD2. The CDR3 has 18 residues. The ends lost 5 bases at V and 0 bases at J; junction bases unmatched: 9. Germline V gene sequence: CDR1 LNHDA, CDR2 SQIVND (reference sequence). The CDR3 DNA is TGTGCCAGTAGTCCGGGGACTAGCGGGAACTGGTACCAAGAGACCCAGTACTTC. It is translated as CASSPGTSGNWYQETQYF.

The chain couples TRBV28 to TRBJ2-1, with D possibly matching TRBD2 (6 bases). The germline V gene encodes CDR1 MDHEN and CDR2 SYDVKM. Trimming left V 4 bases short and J 10 bases short, with 17 bases between. The CDR3 totals 14 residues. The CDR3 nucleotides read TGTGCCAGCAGTTGGCGGCTCCGGGGGAGAGAGCAGTTCTTC. Translation gives CASSWRLRGREQFF.

In this sample, this clone turned up a few times. CDR3 sequence: CASSSGSSDTQYF. The CDR3 DNA reads TGTGCCAGCAGCTCCGGGTCCTCCGATACGCAGTATTTT. The rearrangement links TRBV7-3 to TRBJ2-3; D remains ambiguous. The CDR3 extends over 13 amino acids. CDR1 and CDR2 (germline): SGHTA, FQGTGA. Trimming cost V 4 bases and J 6 bases, with 11 bases left between them.

The rearrangement joins TRBV7-8 to TRBJ2-7; 11 bases match TRBD2. From germline, CDR1 is SGHVS and CDR2 FQNEAQ. The CDR3 runs 15 residues. With 3 bases clipped from V and 1 base from J, the junction kept 2 bases outside the gene matches. The CDR3 coding sequence is TGTGCCAGCAGCTTCGGGACTAGCGGATCCTACGAGCAGTACTTC. Protein product: CASSFGTSGSYEQYF.

J is TRBJ2-1 and V is TRBV27; D not certain. Germline loops: CDR1 MNHEY, CDR2 SMNVEV (reference sequence). The CDR3 spans 15 residues. V shed 4 bases and J shed 7 bases, with 17 bases lying between them. The CDR3 coding sequence is TGTGCCAGCAGTTCCGGCCACCGGGTCTGGAATGAGCAGTTCTTC. This encodes CASSSGHRVWNEQFF.

The chain uses TRBV11-2 and TRBJ2-7, with D maybe TRBD2 (6 bases). The V and J ends lost 4 bases and 0 bases respectively, with 16 bases between them. The CDR3 is made up of 16 amino acids. Germline CDR1 and CDR2: SGHAT and FQNNGV. The CDR3 loop is CASSSPWRENSYEQYF. The CDR3 DNA is TGTGCCAGCAGCTCTCCGTGGCGGGAAAACTCCTACGAGCAGTACTTC.

V is TRBV27 and J is TRBJ1-1; 8 bases are a match to TRBD1. V lost 8 bases to trimming and J lost 0 bases; unmatched junction nucleotides: 8. Germline CDR1 and CDR2: MNHEY and SMNVEV (reference sequence). CDR3 length: 15 residues. CDR3 residues: CASARDRLMNTEAFF. The CDR3 nucleotides read TGTGCCAGCGCCCGGGACAGGCTCATGAACACTGAAGCTTTCTTT.

The chain recombines TRBV6-1 with TRBJ1-2; TRBD1 matches 10 bases. The CDR3 sequence is 13 residues long. With V trimmed by 11 bases and J by 8 bases, 11 bases remained unmatched. From germline, CDR1 is MNHNS and CDR2 SASEGT. The CDR3 here is CAAHPGTGEGYTF. CDR3 sequence (DNA): TGTGCCGCCCATCCCGGGACAGGGGAAGGCTACACCTTC.

A few counts support this clone. V is TRBV10-3 and J is TRBJ2-7; 13 bases are a match to TRBD2. The CDR3 covers 17 residues. J gave up 0 bases and V 6 bases, and 8 bases lay outside the gene matches. Germline V gene sequence: CDR1 ENHRY, CDR2 SYGVKD. This chain's CDR3 is CAISQGTSGTSSYEQYF. As DNA, the CDR3 is TGTGCCATCAGCCAAGGGACTAGCGGGACGAGCTCCTACGAGCAGTACTTC.

The chain combines TRBV18 with TRBJ2-5; TRBD2 matches 8 bases. The V and J ends lost 3 bases and 7 bases, in that order; junction bases with no gene match: 7. Looked up from germline, CDR1 is KGHSH and CDR2 is LQKENI. This CDR3 has 14 residues. Here the CDR3 reads CASSPDREGVTQYF. The CDR3, as DNA: TGTGCCAGCTCACCCGACCGGGAGGGGGTGACCCAGTACTTC.

The table lists this clone with a few counts. The chain is built from TRBV30 and TRBJ2-7; tentatively, D is TRBD1 (5 bases). CDR3 length: 13 residues. V was cut by 0 bases and J by 6 bases, with 12 bases left in between. The V gene's germline CDR1 is GTSNPN and CDR2 SVGIG (reference sequence). The CDR3 spells CAWSVGRDVEQYF. The CDR3 region has the DNA TGTGCCTGGAGTGTGGGCAGGGATGTCGAGCAGTACTTC.

The chain carries TRBV30 and TRBJ1-6; D uncertain. The CDR3 length is 15 residues. Germline CDR1 GTSNPN, CDR2 SVGIG (reference sequence). V lost 4 bases, J lost 4 bases, and 14 bases lay in between. In DNA form, the CDR3 reads TGTGCCTGGACGCCCGGGGAAGGATATAATTCACCCCTCCACTTT. Its protein product is CAWTPGEGYNSPLHF.

V and J are TRBV5-6 and TRBJ1-2, with D possibly TRBD1 on 6 matching bases. The CDR3 has 13 residues. Germline V gives CDR1 SGHDT, CDR2 YYEEEE. V was trimmed by 0 bases and J by 8 bases, leaving 11 bases between them. DNA for the CDR3: TGTGCCAGCAGCTTGGTACAGGGAAGAGGCTACACCTTC. It codes for CASSLVQGRGYTF. The full variable domain, with the rest looked up from reference TRBV5-6 and TRBJ1-2, is DAGVTQSPTHLIKTRGQQVTLRCSPKSGHDTVSWYQQALGQGPQFIFQYYEEEERQRGNFPDRFSGHQFPNYSSELNVNALLLGDSALYLCASSLVQGRGYTFGSGTRLTVV.

This chain links TRBV6-6 with TRBJ2-6; maybe TRBD1 (5 bases). V lost 6 bases and J lost 0, with 9 bases in between. CDR3 length: 15 residues. Germline V gene lookup returns CDR1 MNHNY and CDR2 SVGAGI (reference sequence). In nucleotides, the CDR3 is TGTGCCAGCAGGAAGGGGCGCTCTGGGGCCAACGTCCTGACTTTC. Translating it yields CASRKGRSGANVLTF.

The chain is built from TRBV10-3 and TRBJ2-3; TRBD2 aligns across 11 bases. The CDR3 consists of 15 residues. CDR1 and CDR2 from the germline V gene are ENHRY and SYGVKD. Unmatched junction bases numbered 4, after V lost 7 bases and J lost 1 base. CDR3 DNA sequence: TGTGCCATCACTCCGGGACTAGCGGGCACAGATACGCAGTATTTT. Translating it yields CAITPGLAGTDTQYF.